This T cell receptor (beta chain) came from a study of identical twins. TCRdb analysed the 5' RACE reads with MiXCR anew, one entry per CDR3 protein. The sample carries approximately 210,000 distinct CDR3 sequences, roughly 15% recorded once. Study findings and constraints: Beta clonotypes that were abundant in cord blood contained fewer insertions, a pattern absent from memory repertoires. For zero-insertion analyses, partial confounding could come from invariant MAIT and iNKT cells.

The germline V gene encodes CDR1 MNHNS and CDR2 SASEGT. This CDR3 contains 13 residues. The germline V and J ends were trimmed by 6 bases and 5 bases, with 13 bases remaining between them. This clonotype was recorded many times. What it binds is not known. These data were likewise used in another study, on T cells expressing NK-cell markers. That study adds: Sorted CD3+CD56-NKG2C+, CD3+CD56+NKG2C+ and CD3+CD56+NKG2C- T cells supplied the TCR beta repertoires.

The clonotype originates from a woman aged 18-29 years in good health. J is TRBJ1-2 and V is TRBV6-1; no clear D gene. Sequenced input: CD8+ T cells sorted from blood. The CDR3 DNA reads as TGTGCCAGCAGCCCCAATAGTAGATATGGCTACACCTTC. Residues: CASSPNSRYGYTF.